The clone carrying this T cell receptor beta chain was seen a single time. The data are from a study of T cell changes during pregnancy in multiple sclerosis. Libraries were prepared by immunoSEQ multiplex PCR; TCRdb keeps only in-frame clonotypes and omits some of them. The table records tens of thousands of clones, over 85% of them present only once. V lost 1 base and J 1 base, leaving 10 bases between the germline ends. The CDR3 length is 15 residues. Germline V gene lookup returns CDR1 SGHVS and CDR2 FQNEAQ. The rearrangement uses TRBV7-8 and TRBJ2-5; D unresolved. Sequenced here: CD8+ T cells from peripheral blood mononuclear cells, sampled before pregnancy. This TCR came from a female donor with multiple sclerosis, enrolled in a pregnancy study. This CDR3 is CASSLVRRRQETQYF. CDR3 DNA: TGTGCCAGCAGCTTAGTAAGGCGGCGCCAAGAGACCCAGTACTTC.